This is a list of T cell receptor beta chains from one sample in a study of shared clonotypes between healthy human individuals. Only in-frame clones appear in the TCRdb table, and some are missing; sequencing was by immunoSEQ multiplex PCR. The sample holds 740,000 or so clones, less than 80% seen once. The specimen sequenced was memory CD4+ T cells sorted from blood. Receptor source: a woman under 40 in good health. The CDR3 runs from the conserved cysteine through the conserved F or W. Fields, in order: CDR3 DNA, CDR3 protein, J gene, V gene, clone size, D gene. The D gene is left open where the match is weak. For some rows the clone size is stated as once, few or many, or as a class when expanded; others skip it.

TGTGCCAGCAGCCTTCGAGGGGGGGAAGCTTTCTTT | CASSLRGGEAFF | TRBJ1-1 | TRBV28 | many | -
TGTGCCAGCAGTGGCGACAGTGCAACTAATGAAAAACTGTTTTTT | CASSGDSATNEKLFF | TRBJ1-4 | TRBV6-5 | once | -
TGTGCCAGCAGTTGGAATACAGGGAGTGAACAGACCCAGTACTTC | CASSWNTGSEQTQYF | TRBJ2-5 | TRBV27 | - | -
TGCGCCAGCACTTGGGCGGGAGACGGAGATACGCAGTATTTT | CASTWAGDGDTQYF | TRBJ2-3 | TRBV5-1 | - | TRBD2
TGTGCCAGTAGTATCCAGTTAACAGATACGCAGTATTTT | CASSIQLTDTQYF | TRBJ2-3 | TRBV19 | - | -
TGTGCCAGCAGCCTTTCGCTCGGACTAGCGGGAGGGGAGACCCAGTACTTC | CASSLSLGLAGGETQYF | TRBJ2-5 | TRBV14 | few | TRBD2
TGTGCCAGCAGTCTCTCGACCGGGGAGCTGTTTTTT | CASSLSTGELFF | TRBJ2-2 | TRBV28 | - | -
TGTGCCAGTAGTATTCCCCCACCCTACAATGAGCAGTTCTTC | CASSIPPPYNEQFF | TRBJ2-1 | TRBV19 | - | -
TGTGCCACCAAGCCCAGGGGGGATCAGCCCCAGCATTTT | CATKPRGDQPQHF | TRBJ1-5 | TRBV19 | - | TRBD1
TGTGCCAGCAGGGACGGTAGCTTAGGTGAAAAACTGTTTTTT | CASRDGSLGEKLFF | TRBJ1-4 | TRBV27 | many | -
TGTGCCTGGAGCTCGGGACTAGCGACAAGCGGGGAGCTGTTTTTT | CAWSSGLATSGELFF | TRBJ2-2 | TRBV30 | - | TRBD2
TGTGCCAGCAGTCCCCCGGGACAGGGGGTGAGTGGCTACACCTTC | CASSPPGQGVSGYTF | TRBJ1-2 | TRBV28 | - | TRBD1
TGTGCCAGCAGCGCCAGACTAGCGGGGAAGAACACCGGGGAGCTGTTTTTT | CASSARLAGKNTGELFF | TRBJ2-2 | TRBV9 | - | TRBD2
TGTGCCAGCAGCTCCAGCGGGAGGGCCCTAACCGAGCAGTACTTC | CASSSSGRALTEQYF | TRBJ2-7 | TRBV13 | - | TRBD2
TGTGCCAGAAGCTTGTTCCCTAGACGACTAGCGGGTCCTTACAATGAGCAGTTCTTC | CARSLFPRRLAGPYNEQFF | TRBJ2-1 | TRBV5-3 | - | TRBD2
TGTGCCAGTAGTACGACGAGGAGGGCGGTCGACTATGGCTACACCTTC | CASSTTRRAVDYGYTF | TRBJ1-2 | TRBV19 | few | -
TGTGCCAGCTCACCTTCGGCCAAACAGCCCCAGCATTTT | CASSPSAKQPQHF | TRBJ1-5 | TRBV18 | few | -
TGTGCCAGCAGTGGTACGGACGAGCAGTACTTC | CASSGTDEQYF | TRBJ2-7 | TRBV27 | few | -
TGCGCCAGCAGCCCAGGGACTAGCGATCGAGAGACCCAGTACTTC | CASSPGTSDRETQYF | TRBJ2-5 | TRBV5-1 | once | TRBD2
TGTGCCAGCAGTGTGGAGACGCAATATGGCTACACCTTC | CASSVETQYGYTF | TRBJ1-2 | TRBV6-1 | - | -
TGTGCCAGCAGTGATCCTTACGGGACATACTCCTACGAGCAGTACTTC | CASSDPYGTYSYEQYF | TRBJ2-7 | TRBV6-4 | - | -
TGTGCCAGCAGCGCACCGAGGCGAGCGGGAGGCTCCTACGAGCAGTACTTC | CASSAPRRAGGSYEQYF | TRBJ2-7 | TRBV13 | - | TRBD2
TGTGCCACCAGCAGACTGGGGGGATCCCTAAGCTACGGCTACACCTTC | CATSRLGGSLSYGYTF | TRBJ1-2 | TRBV15 | - | -
TGTGCCAGCATCAACAGACAAACGGACAGGGGGGGACCTGAAGCTTTCTTT | CASINRQTDRGGPEAFF | TRBJ1-1 | TRBV28 | - | TRBD1
TGTGCCAGCAGTGAGGCCCAGGGGGTCACAGATACGCAGTATTTT | CASSEAQGVTDTQYF | TRBJ2-3 | TRBV6-4 | few | TRBD1
TGTGCCAGCAGTCTACTACGGGACAGGAATGGGGAGACCCAGTACTTC | CASSLLRDRNGETQYF | TRBJ2-5 | TRBV27 | few | TRBD1
TGTGCCAGCAGTTTTGCAGGGTACGACACTGAAGCTTTCTTT | CASSFAGYDTEAFF | TRBJ1-1 | TRBV28 | - | -
TGTGCCAGCAGCGCAACTAGAATTGGCGAGCAGTACTTC | CASSATRIGEQYF | TRBJ2-7 | TRBV7-8 | - | -